The 20 T cell receptor beta chains listed next were all sequenced from one sample in a study of shared clonotypes between healthy human individuals. TCRdb keeps only in-frame clones here, not all; method: immunoSEQ multiplex PCR. The table includes about 1.1 million clones, about 72% detected once. The material sequenced was memory CD4+ T cells from PBMCs. Subset defined: CD45RA-negative fraction. The receptors originated from a man younger than 35 in good health. Some clones in this sample may be carry-over from other donors' samples.

The V gene is TRBV7-9, the J gene TRBJ1-1; no clear D. Trimming took off 4 bases at V and 4 bases at J, with 10 bases between the two ends. In germline, CDR1 is SEHNR, CDR2 FQNEAQ (reference sequence). This CDR3 contains 13 residues. The DNA for the CDR3 is TGTGCCAGCAGCTCTCAAATATCCACTGAAGCTTTCTTT. It codes for CASSSQISTEAFF.

The gene calls are TRBV6-4 and TRBJ2-1; a possible D gene is TRBD2 (5 bases). The ends were cut back, 6 bases at V and 8 bases at J, with 17 bases in the middle. Germline V gives CDR1 MRHNA, CDR2 SNTAGT. The CDR3 has 14 amino acids. As DNA, the CDR3 is TGTGCCAGCAGAAGGCGGGCAGGTGGGGATGAGCAGTTCTTC. It encodes CASRRRAGGDEQFF.

V and J are TRBV4-1 and TRBJ1-2, with 7 bases lining up with TRBD1. V dropped 3 bases and J dropped 4; count of bases not matched to a gene: 17. CDR1 and CDR2 (germline): MGHRA, YSYEKL. The CDR3 covers 18 residues. The CDR3, as DNA: TGCGCCAGCAGCCACTTCAGGGACAGTTACCGCGCGGGCTATGGCTACACCTTC. Its protein product is CASSHFRDSYRAGYGYTF.

The gene calls are TRBV12-5 and TRBJ2-5; 7 positions agree with TRBD2. CDR1 is LGHNT, CDR2 FRNRAP, per germline. The CDR3 length is 15 residues. J gave up 2 bases and V 9 bases, and 12 bases lay outside the gene matches. The DNA of the CDR3 is TGTGCTAGCGGCAACGGGACTACCTATCAAGAGACCCAGTACTTC. Protein: CASGNGTTYQETQYF.

With respect to this clone: This may stem from a read error, because a much larger clone lies one nucleotide away. The chain has TRBV20-1 and TRBJ2-5, with D perhaps TRBD1 or TRBD2 (6 bases each). The germline V gene encodes CDR1 DFQATT and CDR2 SNEGSKA (reference sequence). V was cut by 8 bases and J by 5 bases, with 12 bases left in between. This CDR3 has 11 amino acids. The CDR3 DNA is TGCAGTACCAGGAGGGGGGAGACCCAGTACTTC. It is translated as CSTRRGETQYF.

The J gene is TRBJ1-5, the V gene TRBV19; D call uncertain. The V and J ends lost 0 bases and 7 bases respectively, with 7 bases between them. This CDR3 is 13 amino acids long. From germline, CDR1 is LNHDA and CDR2 SQIVND (reference sequence). For the CDR3, the DNA is TGTGCCAGTAGTATAGAGAGGAAACAGCCCCAGCATTTT. Protein product: CASSIERKQPQHF.

This CDR3 is CASSLWGRRNTEAFF. The CDR3 nucleotides read TGTGCCAGCAGTTTATGGGGACGGCGGAACACTGAAGCTTTCTTT. The chain uses TRBV27 and TRBJ1-1; TRBD1 is a possible D gene (5 bases). The CDR3 has 15 amino acids. The V gene lost 1 base and the J gene lost 1 base, with 10 bases spanning the gap. Looked up from germline, CDR1 is MNHEY and CDR2 is SMNVEV (reference sequence).

This clone showed up just once. The chain links TRBV20-1 to TRBJ2-3; D gene uncertain. The CDR3 spans 11 residues. The V end was cut by 6 bases, the J end by 4 bases, with 8 bases between. CDR1 is DFQATT, CDR2 SNEGSKA, per germline (reference sequence). The CDR3 nucleotides are TGCAGTGCCCAACGGTCAGATACGCAGTATTTT. Translated: CSAQRSDTQYF.

This sequence joins TRBV7-6 and TRBJ2-5; D possibly corresponds to TRBD1 (5 bases). This CDR3 is built from 16 residues. Between the trimmed V and J ends, which lost 5 bases and 1 base, there was a span of 17 bases. Germline CDR1 and CDR2: SGHVS and FNYEAQ. The DNA for the CDR3 is TGTGCCAGCAGCCTACAATGGGGCGGCGGCCAAGAGACCCAGTACTTC. It encodes CASSLQWGGGQETQYF.

V gene TRBV7-8 combines with J gene TRBJ2-7; D unresolved. The germline V gene has CDR1 SGHVS and CDR2 FQNEAQ. V was shortened by 3 bases and J by 2 bases, with 11 bases between the two germline ends. The CDR3 runs 14 residues. The CDR3 is CASSFQGGAYEQYF. The CDR3 coding sequence is TGTGCCAGCAGCTTCCAAGGTGGGGCCTACGAGCAGTACTTC.

The V call is TRBV7-2, the J call TRBJ2-2; D not resolved. The ends were cut back, 5 bases at V and 3 bases at J, with 4 bases in the middle. The CDR3 has 12 amino acids. CDR1 SGHTA and CDR2 FQGNSA come from the germline V gene. CDR3 in DNA: TGTGCCAGCAGCCCCTACACCGGGGAGCTGTTTTTT. Encoded protein: CASSPYTGELFF.

Worth noting for this clone: Other DNA sequences of this sample code for an identical CDR3. The chain uses TRBV28 and TRBJ2-7; D is possibly TRBD1 (6 bases). The CDR3 runs 13 residues. Germline-derived CDR1 and CDR2 are MDHEN and SYDVKM. Trimming stripped 3 bases from V and 3 bases from J, with 9 bases between. The CDR3 nucleotides read TGTGCCAGCAGTTTCACAGGGCGCTACGAGCAGTACTTC. Its translation is CASSFTGRYEQYF.

This chain's CDR3 is CASSGIPNQPQHF. The DNA for the CDR3 is TGTGCCAGTTCCGGGATCCCCAATCAGCCCCAGCATTTT. The rearrangement joins TRBV19 to TRBJ1-5; D remains ambiguous. Germline-derived CDR1 and CDR2 are LNHDA and SQIVND (reference sequence). V was pared by 8 bases and J by 3 bases, with 11 bases between. The CDR3 contains 13 residues.

In its sample, this clone was seen once. The chain carries TRBV2 and TRBJ2-1; 10 bases map to TRBD2. After removal of 8 bases from V and 0 bases from J, the junction contained 13 bases not matched to a gene. The CDR3 contains 18 residues. The V gene's germline CDR1 is SNHLY and CDR2 FYNNEI. This CDR3 reads CASWDGGSGRLSYNEQFF. CDR3 DNA: TGTGCCAGCTGGGATGGTGGTAGCGGGAGGCTCTCCTACAATGAGCAGTTCTTC.

This clone was counted between two and nine times. This rearrangement joins TRBV7-9 to TRBJ1-4, with D maybe TRBD1 (5 bases). Germline V gene lookup returns CDR1 SEHNR and CDR2 FQNEAQ (reference sequence). Trimming left V 6 bases short and J 8 bases short, with 19 bases between. The CDR3 contains 15 residues. The CDR3 region is CASSPVGVRGEKLFF. As DNA, the CDR3 is TGTGCCAGCAGTCCCGTAGGGGTGAGGGGAGAAAAACTGTTTTTT.

The chain is built from TRBV11-2 and TRBJ2-6; D perhaps matches TRBD2 (5 bases). CDR1 and CDR2 (germline): SGHAT, FQNNGV. CDR3 length equals 17 residues. V was pared by 1 base and J by 2 bases, with 12 bases between. CDR3 amino acids: CASSLVRRVAGANVLTF. In DNA form, the CDR3 reads TGTGCCAGCAGCTTAGTTAGGCGGGTTGCTGGGGCCAACGTCCTGACTTTC.

This sequence joins TRBV6-5 and TRBJ1-1; D is possibly TRBD1 (5 bases). The length of the CDR3 is 14 residues. V gave up 9 bases and J gave up 4 bases, with 18 bases separating them. The germline CDR1 and CDR2 sequences are MNHEY and SVGAGI. The CDR3 region has the DNA TGTGCCAGTAGGGGAGGGCGGTCCCCCACTGAAGCTTTCTTT. It is translated as CASRGGRSPTEAFF.

As regards this clone: Other DNA sequences in the sample encode the same CDR3. The V gene is TRBV5-1, the J gene TRBJ1-5; possibly TRBD1 for D (5 bases). The V gene lost 0 bases and the J gene lost 1 base, with 5 bases spanning the gap. Germline assignment: CDR1 SGHRS and CDR2 YFSETQ. This CDR3 is built from 14 residues. The CDR3 bases are TGCGCCAGCAGCTTGGAGGGGAGCAATCAGCCCCAGCATTTT. Its protein product is CASSLEGSNQPQHF.

Points on this clone: The sample contains more than one DNA sequence encoding this CDR3. This chain links TRBV18 with TRBJ1-4; 8 nucleotides agree with TRBD1. The V segment lost 0 bases and the J segment 5 bases; nucleotides outside the gene matches: 5. The germline V gene encodes CDR1 KGHSH and CDR2 LQKENI. This CDR3 contains 16 residues. In DNA, the CDR3 is TGTGCCAGCTCACCACCGGGGACAGGCGGCAATGAAAAACTGTTTTTT. This gives the protein CASSPPGTGGNEKLFF. Looking up the rest from reference TRBV18 and TRBJ1-4 gives the full variable domain: NAGVMQNPRHLVRRRGQEARLRCSPMKGHSHVYWYRQLPEEGLKFMVYLQKENIIDESGMPKERFSAEFPKEGPSILRIQQVVRGDSAAYFCASSPPGTGGNEKLFFGSGTQLSVL.

The chain combines TRBV27 with TRBJ1-6, with 7 bases that match TRBD1. Germline V gene data show CDR1 as MNHEY and CDR2 as SMNVEV (reference sequence). V shed 4 bases, J shed 10 bases, and the junction held 7 bases outside the gene matches. There are 14 residues in the CDR3. The CDR3 protein is CASSSDRVASPLHF. The CDR3 bases are TGTGCCAGCAGTTCCGACAGGGTAGCGTCACCCCTCCACTTT.